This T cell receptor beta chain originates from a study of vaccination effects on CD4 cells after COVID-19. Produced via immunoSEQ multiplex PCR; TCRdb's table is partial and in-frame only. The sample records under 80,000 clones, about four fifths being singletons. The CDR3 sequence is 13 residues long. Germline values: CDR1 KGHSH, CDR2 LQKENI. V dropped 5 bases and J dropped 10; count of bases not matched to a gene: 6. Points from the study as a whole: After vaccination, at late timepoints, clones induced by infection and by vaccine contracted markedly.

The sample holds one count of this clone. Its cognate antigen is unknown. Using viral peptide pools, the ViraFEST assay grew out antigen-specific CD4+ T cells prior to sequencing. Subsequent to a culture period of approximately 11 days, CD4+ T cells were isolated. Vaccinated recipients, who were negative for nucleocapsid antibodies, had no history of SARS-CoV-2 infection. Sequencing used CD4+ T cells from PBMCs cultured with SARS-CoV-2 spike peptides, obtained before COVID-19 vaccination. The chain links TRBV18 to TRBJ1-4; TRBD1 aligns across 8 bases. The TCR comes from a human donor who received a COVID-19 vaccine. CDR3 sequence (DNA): TGTGCCAGCTCAGCTACGACAGGGGTAAAACTGTTTTTT. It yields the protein CASSATTGVKLFF.